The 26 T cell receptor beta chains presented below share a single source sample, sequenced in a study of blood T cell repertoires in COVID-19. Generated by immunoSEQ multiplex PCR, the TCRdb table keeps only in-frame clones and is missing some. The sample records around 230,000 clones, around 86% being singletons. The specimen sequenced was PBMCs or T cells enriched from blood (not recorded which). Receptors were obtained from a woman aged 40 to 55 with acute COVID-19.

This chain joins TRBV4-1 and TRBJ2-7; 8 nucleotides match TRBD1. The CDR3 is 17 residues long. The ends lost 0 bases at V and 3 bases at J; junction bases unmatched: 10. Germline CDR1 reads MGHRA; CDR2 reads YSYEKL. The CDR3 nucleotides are TGCGCCAGCAGCCAAGAAACGCGGACAGGGTTAGGCTACGAGCAGTACGTC. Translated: CASSQETRTGLGYEQYV.

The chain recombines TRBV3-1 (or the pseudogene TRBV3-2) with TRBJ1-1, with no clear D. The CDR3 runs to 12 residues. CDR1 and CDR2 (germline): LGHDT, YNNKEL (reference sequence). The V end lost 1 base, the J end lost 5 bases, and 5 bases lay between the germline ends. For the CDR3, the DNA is TGTGCCAGCAGCCAAGTCAGAACTGAAGCTTTCTTT. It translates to CASSQVRTEAFF.

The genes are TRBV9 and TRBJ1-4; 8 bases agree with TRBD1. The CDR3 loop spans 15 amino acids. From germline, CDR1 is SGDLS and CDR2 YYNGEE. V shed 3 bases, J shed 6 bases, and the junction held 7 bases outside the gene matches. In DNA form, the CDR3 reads TGTGCCAGCAGCGCTCAGGGGGCGAGGGATGAAAAACTGTTTTTT. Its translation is CASSAQGARDEKLFF.

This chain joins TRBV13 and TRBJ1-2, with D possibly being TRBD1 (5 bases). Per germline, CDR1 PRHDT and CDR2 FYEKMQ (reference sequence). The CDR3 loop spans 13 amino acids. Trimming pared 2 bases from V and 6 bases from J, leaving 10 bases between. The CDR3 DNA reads TGTGCCAGCAGCTTACGTGCCAGGGATGGCTACACCTTC. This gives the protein CASSLRARDGYTF.

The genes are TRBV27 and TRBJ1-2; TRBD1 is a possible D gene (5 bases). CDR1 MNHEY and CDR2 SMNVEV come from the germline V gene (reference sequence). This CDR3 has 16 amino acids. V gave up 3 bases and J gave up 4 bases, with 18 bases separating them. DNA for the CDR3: TGTGCCAGCAGTTTTCTCCGCCAGGGCCTCCCCTATGGCTACACCTTC. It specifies CASSFLRQGLPYGYTF.

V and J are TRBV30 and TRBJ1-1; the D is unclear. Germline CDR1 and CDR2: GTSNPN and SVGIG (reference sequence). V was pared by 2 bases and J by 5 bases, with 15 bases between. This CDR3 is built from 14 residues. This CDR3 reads CAWSPWQANTEAFF. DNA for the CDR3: TGTGCCTGGAGTCCTTGGCAGGCAAATACTGAAGCTTTCTTT.

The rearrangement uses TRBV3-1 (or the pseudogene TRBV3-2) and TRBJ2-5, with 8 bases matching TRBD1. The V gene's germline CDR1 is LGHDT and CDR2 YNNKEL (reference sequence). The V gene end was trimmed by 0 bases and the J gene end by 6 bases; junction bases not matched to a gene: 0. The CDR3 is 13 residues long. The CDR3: CASSQDRGQTQYF. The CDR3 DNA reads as TGTGCCAGCAGCCAAGACAGGGGGCAGACCCAGTACTTC.

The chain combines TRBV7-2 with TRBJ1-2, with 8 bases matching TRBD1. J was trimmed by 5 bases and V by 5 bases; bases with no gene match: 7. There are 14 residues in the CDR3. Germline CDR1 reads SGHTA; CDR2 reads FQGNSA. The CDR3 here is CASSPRGQGYGYTF. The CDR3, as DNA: TGTGCCAGCAGCCCACGAGGACAGGGTTATGGCTACACCTTC.

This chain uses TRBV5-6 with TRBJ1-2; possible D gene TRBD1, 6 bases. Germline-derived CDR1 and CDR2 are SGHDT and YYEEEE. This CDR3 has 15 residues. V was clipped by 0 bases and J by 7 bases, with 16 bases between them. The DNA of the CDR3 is TGTGCCAGCAGCTTGGGTCTTCAGGGGAGGGTTGGCTACACCTTC. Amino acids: CASSLGLQGRVGYTF.

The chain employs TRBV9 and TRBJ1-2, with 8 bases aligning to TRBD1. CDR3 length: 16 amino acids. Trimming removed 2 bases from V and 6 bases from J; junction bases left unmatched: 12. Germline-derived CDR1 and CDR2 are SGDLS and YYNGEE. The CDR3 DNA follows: TGTGCCAGCAGCGTTCCGAGACAGGGGCATCGGCATGGCTACACCTTC. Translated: CASSVPRQGHRHGYTF.

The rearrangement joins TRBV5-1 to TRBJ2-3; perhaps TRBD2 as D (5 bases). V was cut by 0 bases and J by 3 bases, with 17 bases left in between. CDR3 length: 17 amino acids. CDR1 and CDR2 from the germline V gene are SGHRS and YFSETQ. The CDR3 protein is CASSLETRIFGTDTQYF. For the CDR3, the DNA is TGCGCCAGCAGCTTGGAAACTAGGATTTTTGGGACAGATACGCAGTATTTT.

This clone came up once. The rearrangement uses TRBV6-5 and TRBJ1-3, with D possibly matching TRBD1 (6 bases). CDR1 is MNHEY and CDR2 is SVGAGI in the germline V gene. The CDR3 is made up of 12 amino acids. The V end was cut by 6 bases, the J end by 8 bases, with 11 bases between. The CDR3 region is CASRGAEDTIYF. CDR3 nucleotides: TGTGCCAGCAGGGGGGCCGAAGACACCATATATTTT.

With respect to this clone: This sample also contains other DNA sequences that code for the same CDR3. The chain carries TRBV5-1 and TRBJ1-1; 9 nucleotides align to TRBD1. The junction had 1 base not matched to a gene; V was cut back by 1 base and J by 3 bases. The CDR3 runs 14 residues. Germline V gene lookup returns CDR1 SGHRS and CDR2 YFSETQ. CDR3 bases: TGCGCCAGCAGCTTGACAGGGGGCTACACTGAAGCTTTCTTT. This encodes CASSLTGGYTEAFF. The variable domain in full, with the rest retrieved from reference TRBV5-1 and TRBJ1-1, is KAGVTQTPRYLIKTRGQQVTLSCSPISGHRSVSWYQQTPGQGLQFLFEYFSETQRNKGNFPGRFSGRQFSNSRSEMNVSTLELGDSALYLCASSLTGGYTEAFFGQGTRLTVV.

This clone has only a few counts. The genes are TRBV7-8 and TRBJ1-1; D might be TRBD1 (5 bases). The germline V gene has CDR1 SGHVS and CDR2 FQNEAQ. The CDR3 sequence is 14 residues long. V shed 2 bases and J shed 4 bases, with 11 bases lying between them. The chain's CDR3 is CASSLWQGFTEAFF. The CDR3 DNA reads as TGTGCCAGCAGCTTATGGCAGGGTTTCACTGAAGCTTTCTTT. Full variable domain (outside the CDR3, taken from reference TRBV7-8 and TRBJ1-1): GAGVSQSPRYKVAKRGQDVALRCDPISGHVSLFWYQQALGQGPEFLTYFQNEAQLDKSGLPSDRFFAERPEGSVSTLKIQRTQQEDSAVYLCASSLWQGFTEAFFGQGTRLTVV.

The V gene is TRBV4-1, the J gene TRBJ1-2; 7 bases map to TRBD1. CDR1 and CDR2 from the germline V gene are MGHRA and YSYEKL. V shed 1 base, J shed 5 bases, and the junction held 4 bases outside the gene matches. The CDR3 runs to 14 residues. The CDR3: CASSQGQGTYGYTF. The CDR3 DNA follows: TGCGCCAGCAGCCAAGGACAGGGTACTTATGGCTACACCTTC.

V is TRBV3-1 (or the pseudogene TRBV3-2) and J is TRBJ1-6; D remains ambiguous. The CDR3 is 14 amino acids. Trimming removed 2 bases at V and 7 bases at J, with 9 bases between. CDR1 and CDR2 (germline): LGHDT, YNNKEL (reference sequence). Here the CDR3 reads CASSQPGSNSPLHF. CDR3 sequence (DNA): TGTGCCAGCAGCCAACCGGGGTCAAATTCACCCCTCCACTTT.

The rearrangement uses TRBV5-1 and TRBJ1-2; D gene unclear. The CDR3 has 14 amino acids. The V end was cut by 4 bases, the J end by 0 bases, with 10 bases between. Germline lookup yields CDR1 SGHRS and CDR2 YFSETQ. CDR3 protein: CASSGLGANYGYTF. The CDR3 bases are TGCGCCAGCAGCGGGCTGGGAGCTAACTATGGCTACACCTTC.

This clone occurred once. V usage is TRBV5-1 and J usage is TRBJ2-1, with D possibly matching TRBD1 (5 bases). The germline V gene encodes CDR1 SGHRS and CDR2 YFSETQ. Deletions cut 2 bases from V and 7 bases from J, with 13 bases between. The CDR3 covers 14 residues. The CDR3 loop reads CASSFLTDVNEQFF. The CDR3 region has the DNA TGCGCCAGCAGCTTCTTGACAGATGTGAATGAGCAGTTCTTC.

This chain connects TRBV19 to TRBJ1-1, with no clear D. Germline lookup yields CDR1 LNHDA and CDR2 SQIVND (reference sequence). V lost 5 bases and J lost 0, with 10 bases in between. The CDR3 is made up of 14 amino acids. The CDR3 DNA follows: TGTGCCAGTAGTCCCCAGGCCTTGAACACTGAAGCTTTCTTT. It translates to CASSPQALNTEAFF.

CDR3 region: CASSYRAGTYEQYV. CDR3 nucleotides: TGCGCCAGCAGCTACAGGGCCGGCACCTACGAGCAGTACGTC. This chain uses TRBV5-1 with TRBJ2-7; possible D gene TRBD1, 6 bases. Per the germline V gene, CDR1 is SGHRS and CDR2 is YFSETQ. V lost 3 bases and J 2 bases, leaving 12 bases between the germline ends. This CDR3 has 14 amino acids.

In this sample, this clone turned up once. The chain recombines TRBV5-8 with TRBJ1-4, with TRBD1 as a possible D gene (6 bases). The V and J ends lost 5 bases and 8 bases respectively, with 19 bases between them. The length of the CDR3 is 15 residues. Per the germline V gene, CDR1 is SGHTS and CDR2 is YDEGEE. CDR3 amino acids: CASSPIRDKDEKLFF. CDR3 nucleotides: TGTGCCAGCAGTCCCATCCGGGACAAAGACGAAAAACTGTTTTTT.

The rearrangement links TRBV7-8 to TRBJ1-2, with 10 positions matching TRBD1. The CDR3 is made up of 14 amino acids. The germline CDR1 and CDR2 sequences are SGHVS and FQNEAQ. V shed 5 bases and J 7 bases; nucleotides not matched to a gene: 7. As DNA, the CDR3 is TGTGCCAGCAGCCAGAGACAGGGGGCGGGTGGCTACACCTTC. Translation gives CASSQRQGAGGYTF.

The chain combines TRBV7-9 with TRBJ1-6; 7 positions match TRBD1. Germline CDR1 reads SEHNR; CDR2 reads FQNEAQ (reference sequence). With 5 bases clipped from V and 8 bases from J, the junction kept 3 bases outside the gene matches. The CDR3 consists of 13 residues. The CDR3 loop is CASSRTGDSPLHF. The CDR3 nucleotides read TGTGCCAGCAGCAGAACAGGGGATTCACCCCTCCACTTT.

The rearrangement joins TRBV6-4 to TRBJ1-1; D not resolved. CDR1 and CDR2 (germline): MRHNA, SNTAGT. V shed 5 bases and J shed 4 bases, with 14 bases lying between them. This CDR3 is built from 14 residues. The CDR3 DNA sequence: TGTGCCAGCAGTTCCTCCGGGGAGGGCACTGAAGCTTTCTTT. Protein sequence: CASSSSGEGTEAFF.

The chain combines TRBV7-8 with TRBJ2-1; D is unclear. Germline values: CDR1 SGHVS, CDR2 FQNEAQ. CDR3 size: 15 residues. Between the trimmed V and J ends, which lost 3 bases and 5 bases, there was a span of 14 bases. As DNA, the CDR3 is TGTGCCAGCAGCTTGCTTCCGATACTCGACAATGAGCAGTTCTTC. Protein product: CASSLLPILDNEQFF.

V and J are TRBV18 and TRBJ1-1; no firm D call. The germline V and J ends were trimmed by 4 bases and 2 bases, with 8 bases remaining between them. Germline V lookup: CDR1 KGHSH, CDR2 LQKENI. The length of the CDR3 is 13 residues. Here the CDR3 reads CASSQAGNTEAFF. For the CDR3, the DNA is TGTGCCAGCTCACAGGCAGGTAACACTGAAGCTTTCTTT. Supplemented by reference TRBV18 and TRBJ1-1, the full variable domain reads NAGVMQNPRHLVRRRGQEARLRCSPMKGHSHVYWYRQLPEEGLKFMVYLQKENIIDESGMPKERFSAEFPKEGPSILRIQQVVRGDSAAYFCASSQAGNTEAFFGQGTRLTVV.